One sample yielded the 2 T cell receptor beta chains listed below, sequenced in a study of cytomegalovirus exposure and HLA in healthy donors. PCR used 60 Vbeta primers and 13 Jbeta primers. Here immunoSEQ multiplex PCR was the method, and the copy in TCRdb shows in-frame clones only, minus some. In total, the table holds under 90,000 clones. Material: PBMCs. The origin of the receptors is a man between 50 and 59 years old in good health and CMV-seropositive.

The chain employs TRBV19 and TRBJ2-2; D may be TRBD2 (5 bases). The V gene lost 5 bases and the J gene lost 8 bases, with 9 bases spanning the gap. This CDR3 has 12 residues. The V gene's germline CDR1 is LNHDA and CDR2 SQIVND (reference sequence). Here the CDR3 reads CASSPGGGELFF. In DNA, the CDR3 is TGTGCCAGTAGTCCTGGAGGAGGGGAGCTGTTTTTT. Using reference TRBV19 and TRBJ2-2 for the parts outside the CDR3, the full variable domain is DGGITQSPKYLFRKEGQNVTLSCEQNLNHDAMYWYRQDPGQGLRLIYYSQIVNDFQKGDIAEGYSVSREKKESFPLTVTSAQKNPTAFYLCASSPGGGELFFGEGSRLTVL.

The chain joins TRBV15 to TRBJ2-2; 13 nucleotides align to TRBD2. This CDR3 has 19 amino acids. Germline V gene data show CDR1 as LNHNV and CDR2 as YYDKDF (reference sequence). V lost 8 bases and J lost 4; bases outside the gene matches: 16. The CDR3 sequence is CATSSEGLAGVRGTGELFF. The CDR3 DNA is TGTGCCACCTCTTCGGAAGGACTAGCGGGAGTTCGCGGCACCGGGGAGCTGTTTTTT.